Below are 22 T cell receptor beta chains sequenced from a single sample in a study of blood T cell repertoires in COVID-19. Method: immunoSEQ multiplex PCR; TCRdb's copy keeps in-frame clones and lacks some. This sample carries about 52,000 clones, less than 90% of them seen once, and the ten largest clones take roughly 15%. Source material: peripheral blood. These receptor sequences come from a human donor with active COVID-19. The donor label of this sample is uncertain.

This chain links TRBV6-5 with TRBJ1-3; 8 positions agree with TRBD1. This CDR3 contains 15 residues. V was clipped by 9 bases and J by 0 bases; unmatched bases: 7. Germline V lookup: CDR1 MNHEY, CDR2 SVGAGI. CDR3 DNA sequence: TGTGCCAGTGGGGACAGGCGGAGCTCTGGAAACACCATATATTTT. Amino acid sequence: CASGDRRSSGNTIYF.

CDR3 region: CASSQARGQGSSGANVLTF. As DNA, the CDR3 is TGTGCCAGCAGCCAAGCCAGAGGACAGGGGAGCTCTGGGGCCAACGTCCTGACTTTC. V gene TRBV3-1 (or the pseudogene TRBV3-2) combines with J gene TRBJ2-6, with 9 bases that match TRBD1. This CDR3 is 19 amino acids long. The trim removed 1 base at V and 0 bases at J, leaving 7 bases unmatched. Germline CDR1 LGHDT, CDR2 YNNKEL (reference sequence).

The chain has TRBV6-6 and TRBJ2-7, with D perhaps TRBD1 (5 bases). Germline loops: CDR1 MNHNY, CDR2 SVGAGI (reference sequence). CDR3 length: 13 amino acids. V lost 4 bases to trimming and J lost 3 bases, with 10 bases between them. CDR3 in amino acids: CASSLDIVYEQYF. The DNA for the CDR3 is TGTGCCAGCAGTTTGGACATAGTCTACGAGCAGTACTTC.

The DNA of the CDR3 is TGCGCCAGCAGCCAAGATCTTAATCCGGGGATTAACTATGGCTACACCTTC. It codes for CASSQDLNPGINYGYTF. The chain employs TRBV4-3 and TRBJ1-2; D ambiguous. The CDR3 covers 17 residues. The germline CDR1 and CDR2 sequences are LGHNA and YSLEER. Trimming stripped 0 bases from V and 1 base from J, with 15 bases between.

This clone was picked up a small number of times. CDR3 in amino acids: CASSSLTGGYGYTF. Written as DNA, the CDR3 is TGTGCCAGCAGCTCCCTGACAGGGGGCTATGGCTACACCTTC. The J gene is TRBJ1-2, the V gene TRBV7-2; 9 positions match TRBD1. The J segment lost 4 bases and the V segment lost 4 bases, leaving 4 bases of the junction unmatched. This CDR3 has 14 residues. The V gene's germline CDR1 is SGHTA and CDR2 FQGNSA. The whole variable domain, remainder taken from reference TRBV7-2 and TRBJ1-2, is GAGVSQSPSNKVTEKGKDVELRCDPISGHTALYWYRQSLGQGLEFLIYFQGNSAPDKSGLPSDRFSAERTGGSVSTLTIQRTQQEDSAVYLCASSSLTGGYGYTFGSGTRLTVV.

This chain joins TRBV4-3 and TRBJ1-2; D remains ambiguous. The CDR3 consists of 13 residues. V was pared by 4 bases and J by 0 bases, with 6 bases between. Germline V gene sequence: CDR1 LGHNA, CDR2 YSLEER. The CDR3 is CASSRTANYGYTF. The CDR3 DNA reads TGCGCCAGCAGCCGAACGGCTAACTATGGCTACACCTTC.

CDR3 coding DNA: TGTGCCAGCAGCCCGGGACTGGGAAGGAACACTGAAGCTTTCTTT. This gives the protein CASSPGLGRNTEAFF. The chain carries TRBV3-1 (or the pseudogene TRBV3-2) and TRBJ1-1; D possibly corresponds to TRBD1 (5 bases). Germline V lookup: CDR1 LGHDT, CDR2 YNNKEL (reference sequence). The length of the CDR3 is 15 residues. V dropped 4 bases and J dropped 1 base, with 13 bases sitting between them.

The V and J genes are TRBV11-2 and TRBJ1-3; 7 nucleotides align to TRBD1. The CDR3 loop spans 16 amino acids. The germline V gene encodes CDR1 SGHAT and CDR2 FQNNGV. Trimming cost V 4 bases and J 5 bases; bases outside gene matches: 11. The CDR3 reads CASSSLRQGVRNTIYF. The CDR3 DNA reads as TGTGCCAGCAGCTCCCTACGACAGGGAGTAAGAAACACCATATATTTT.

The V call is TRBV29-1, the J call TRBJ2-3; 11 bases match TRBD2. V shed 4 bases, J shed 3 bases, and the junction held 6 bases outside the gene matches. This CDR3 has 15 residues. From germline, CDR1 is SQVTM and CDR2 ANQGSEA. The CDR3, as DNA: TGCAGCGTTGGACCGGGACTAGCGGATACAGATACGCAGTATTTT. It translates to CSVGPGLADTDTQYF.

This chain links TRBV6-5 with TRBJ2-7; D ambiguous. The CDR3 has 15 amino acids. Trimming left V 0 bases short and J 3 bases short, with 12 bases between. Germline CDR1 and CDR2: MNHEY and SVGAGI. This chain's CDR3 is CASSYSVSRGYEQYF. The CDR3 DNA sequence: TGTGCCAGCAGTTACTCGGTCAGTCGAGGCTACGAGCAGTACTTC.

The J gene is TRBJ2-2, the V gene TRBV5-5; D is undetermined. Germline loops: CDR1 SGHKS, CDR2 YYEKEE (reference sequence). CDR3 length: 16 residues. Trimming pared 0 bases from V and 5 bases from J, leaving 14 bases between. CDR3 in amino acids: CASSLGQRTRTGELFF. Here the CDR3 DNA reads TGTGCCAGCAGCTTGGGCCAACGAACGAGGACCGGGGAGCTGTTTTTT.

The CDR3 here is CASSQGGTGSTSPLHF. The CDR3 nucleotides read TGTGCCAGCAGCCAAGGAGGGACAGGGTCTACTTCACCCCTCCACTTT. V is TRBV5-4 and J is TRBJ1-6, with 9 positions matching TRBD1. V was pared by 4 bases and J by 9 bases, with 11 bases of the junction left unmatched. Germline CDR1 SGHNT, CDR2 YYREEE (reference sequence). This CDR3 contains 16 residues.

The chain couples TRBV9 to TRBJ1-1; TRBD1 is a possible D gene (5 bases). Looked up from germline, CDR1 is SGDLS and CDR2 is YYNGEE. The ends were cut back, 3 bases at V and 7 bases at J, with 13 bases in the middle. The CDR3 loop spans 13 amino acids. CDR3 residues: CASSDPPGGEAFF. The CDR3 DNA sequence: TGTGCCAGCAGCGACCCCCCGGGGGGTGAAGCTTTCTTT.

Relative to its sample, this clone is medium-sized. This chain joins TRBV6-5 and TRBJ2-1; TRBD1 aligns across 10 bases. CDR1 and CDR2 (germline): MNHEY, SVGAGI. J lost 10 bases, V lost 0 bases, and 3 bases had no gene match. This CDR3 is 14 amino acids long. In DNA, the CDR3 is TGTGCCAGCAGTTACTCCGGGACAGGGGAAGAGCAGTTCTTC. Translated, it gives CASSYSGTGEEQFF.

This CDR3 reads CASSLTSSGGETQYF. The CDR3, as DNA: TGTGCCAGCAGCCTCACTTCTAGCGGGGGTGAGACCCAGTACTTC. The gene calls are TRBV7-9 and TRBJ2-5; 10 bases are shared with TRBD2. Looked up from germline, CDR1 is SEHNR and CDR2 is FQNEAQ (reference sequence). CDR3 length equals 15 residues. Germline trimming cut 5 bases from V and 5 bases from J; bases unmatched to any gene: 8. The full variable domain, in which reference TRBV7-9 and TRBJ2-5 provide the parts outside the CDR3, is DTGVSQNPRHKITKRGQNVTFRCDPISEHNRLYWYRQTLGQGPEFLTYFQNEAQLEKSRLLSDRFSAERPKGSFSTLEIQRTEQGDSAMYLCASSLTSSGGETQYFGPGTRLLVL.

The chain combines TRBV2 with TRBJ2-1; D possibly corresponds to TRBD1 (5 bases). V gave up 2 bases and J gave up 2 bases, with 10 bases separating them. Germline CDR1 reads SNHLY; CDR2 reads FYNNEI. The CDR3 extends over 15 amino acids. CDR3 DNA: TGTGCCAGCAGTGAAAGACAGATACCCTACAATGAGCAGTTCTTC. Protein product: CASSERQIPYNEQFF.

This clone came up once. The rearrangement links TRBV9 to TRBJ1-2; D might be TRBD1 (6 bases). Per the germline V gene, CDR1 is SGDLS and CDR2 is YYNGEE. There are 15 residues in the CDR3. Trimming removed 3 bases from V and 7 bases from J, with 19 bases in between. The CDR3 region is CASSAWDTPTGGYTF. CDR3 bases: TGTGCCAGCAGCGCCTGGGACACCCCCACGGGTGGCTACACCTTC.

This chain joins TRBV18 and TRBJ2-3; 9 bases line up with TRBD1. After removal of 2 bases from V and 10 bases from J, the junction contained 4 bases not matched to a gene. Per germline, CDR1 KGHSH and CDR2 LQKENI. The CDR3 contains 13 residues. CDR3 nucleotide sequence: TGTGCCAGCTCACCATCGAGACAGGGGGCGCAGTATTTT. As protein: CASSPSRQGAQYF.

A single count supports this clone. The rearrangement uses TRBV7-2 and TRBJ2-5, with 8 bases matching TRBD1. From germline, CDR1 is SGHTA and CDR2 FQGNSA. V gave up 5 bases and J gave up 5 bases; unmatched junction bases: 10. The CDR3 sequence is 15 residues long. The CDR3 reads CASSPGQVVGETQYF. In nucleotides, the CDR3 is TGTGCCAGCAGCCCGGGACAGGTTGTAGGGGAGACCCAGTACTTC.

The chain couples TRBV5-1 to TRBJ1-5; 7 nucleotides align to TRBD1. CDR3 length: 19 amino acids. Trimming cost V 10 bases and J 0 bases; bases outside gene matches: 22. Germline assignment: CDR1 SGHRS and CDR2 YFSETQ. The CDR3 nucleotides read TGCGCCCCCCTCCGTCAACAGGGGCGATTTAATTATAGCAATCAGCCCCAGCATTTT. Its protein product is CAPLRQQGRFNYSNQPQHF.

CDR3 DNA: TGTGCCAGCAGTCCTAAGGATACGCAGTATTTT. Translating it yields CASSPKDTQYF. The chain recombines TRBV9 with TRBJ2-3; the D is unclear. CDR1 is SGDLS, CDR2 YYNGEE, per germline. The CDR3 is 11 amino acids. Trimming removed 5 bases at V and 6 bases at J, with 7 bases between.

The CDR3 loop reads CASSLGTAQGETQYF. Written as DNA, the CDR3 is TGCGCCAGCAGCTTGGGGACAGCTCAGGGTGAGACCCAGTACTTC. The chain recombines TRBV5-1 with TRBJ2-5, with D possibly matching TRBD1 (6 bases). Germline V gives CDR1 SGHRS, CDR2 YFSETQ. V was cut by 0 bases and J by 5 bases, with 14 bases left in between. CDR3 size: 15 residues.